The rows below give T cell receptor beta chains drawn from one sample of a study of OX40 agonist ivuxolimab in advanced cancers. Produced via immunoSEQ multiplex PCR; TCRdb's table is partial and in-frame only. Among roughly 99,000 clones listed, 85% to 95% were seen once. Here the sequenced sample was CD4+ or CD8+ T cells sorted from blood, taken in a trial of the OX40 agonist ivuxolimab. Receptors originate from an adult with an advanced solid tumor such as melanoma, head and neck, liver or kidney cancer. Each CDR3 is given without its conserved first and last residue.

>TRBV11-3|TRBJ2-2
ASSLRDGDTGELF
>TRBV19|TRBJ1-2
ASRGFTGGATGYT
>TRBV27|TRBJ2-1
ASSGGALERQF
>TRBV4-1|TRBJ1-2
ASSQEYRVTGYT
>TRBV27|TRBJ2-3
ASAIAEYTDTQY
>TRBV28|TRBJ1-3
ASSLPSSGNTIY
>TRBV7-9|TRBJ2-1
ASSYPRTSHNEQF
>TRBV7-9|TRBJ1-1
ASSPQGSQNTEAF
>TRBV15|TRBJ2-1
ATSVSGYNEQF
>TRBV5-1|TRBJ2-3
ASSSGTSGPSTDTQY
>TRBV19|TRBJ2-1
ASSIARGTYNEQF
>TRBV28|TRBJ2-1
ASSLRQAEQF
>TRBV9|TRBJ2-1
ASSDVEGLGFWNEQF
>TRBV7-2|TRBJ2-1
ASSTNGGNNEQF
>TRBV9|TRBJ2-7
ASSPREQRELWQY
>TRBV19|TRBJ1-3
ASSREVLSGNTIY
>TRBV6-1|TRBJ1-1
ASSRQGIAEAF
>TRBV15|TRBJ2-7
ATSRAPRGLTYEQY
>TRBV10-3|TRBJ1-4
AISGATNEKLF
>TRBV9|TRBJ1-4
ASSVRTSSGEKLF
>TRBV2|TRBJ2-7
ASSAAARRDEQY
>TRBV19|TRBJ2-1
ASSTGQGAASYNEQF